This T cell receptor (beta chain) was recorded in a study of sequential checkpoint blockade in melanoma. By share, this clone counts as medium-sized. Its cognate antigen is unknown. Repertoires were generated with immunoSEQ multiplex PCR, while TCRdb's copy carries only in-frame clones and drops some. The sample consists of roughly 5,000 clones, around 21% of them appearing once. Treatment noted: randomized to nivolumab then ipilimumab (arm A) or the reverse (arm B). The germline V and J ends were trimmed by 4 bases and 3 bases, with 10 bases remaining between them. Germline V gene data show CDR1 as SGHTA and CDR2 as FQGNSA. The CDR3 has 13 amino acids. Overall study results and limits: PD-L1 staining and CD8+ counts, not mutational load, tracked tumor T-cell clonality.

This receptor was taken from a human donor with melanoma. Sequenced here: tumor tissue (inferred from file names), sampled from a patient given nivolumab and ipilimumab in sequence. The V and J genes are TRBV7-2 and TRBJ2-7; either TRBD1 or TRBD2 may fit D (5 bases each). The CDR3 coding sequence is TGTGCCAGCAGCTCGGGACCGAACTACGAGCAGTACTTC. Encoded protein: CASSSGPNYEQYF.